This is a list of T cell receptor beta chains from one sample in a study of T cell changes during pregnancy in multiple sclerosis. Sequencing used immunoSEQ multiplex PCR; TCRdb keeps in-frame clones, though not all of them. The sample has over 65,000 clones; approximately 93% are singletons. The sequencing here drew on peripheral blood, taken in the first trimester of pregnancy. The receptor set was obtained from a female donor with multiple sclerosis, enrolled in a pregnancy study. Both conserved end residues are part of each CDR3. D genes are given only for firm matches. Part of the rows lack a size; the others show once, few, many or a class for expanded clones.

cdr3_nt cdr3_aa clone_size j_call d_call v_call
TGTGCCAGCAGTTACTCGGGGGGGGCTAACACCATATATTTT CASSYSGGANTIYF once TRBJ1-3 . TRBV6-5
TGTGCCACCAGCAGAGGCCGTGGCAGCCAAGAGACCCAGTACTTC CATSRGRGSQETQYF . TRBJ2-5 . TRBV15
TGTGCCTGGACCTCACCGATAGAGGGAAAGTCCTACAATGAGCAGTTCTTC CAWTSPIEGKSYNEQFF . TRBJ2-1 . TRBV30
TGTGCCAGTAGTAGCGGGACAGGGAGGGCAGATACGCAGTATTTT CASSSGTGRADTQYF . TRBJ2-3 TRBD1 TRBV19
TGTGCCATCAGTGAGGCGACATACGAGCAGTACTTC CAISEATYEQYF . TRBJ2-7 . TRBV10-3
TGTGCCAGCAGTTCTGGACAGGGGAACACTGAAGCTTTCTTT CASSSGQGNTEAFF . TRBJ1-1 TRBD1 TRBV6-4
TGCAGCGTTGAGGTCGATGGGGGAGGGGTCGGGACCCAGCATTTT CSVEVDGGGVGTQHF . TRBJ1-5 . TRBV29-1
TGTGCCAGCAGCTTAGTAGGGGATTCACCCCTCCACTTT CASSLVGDSPLHF . TRBJ1-6 . TRBV7-9
TGTGCCAGTAGTCCGGGACAGGGGCGAAAAAATGAGCAGTTCTTC CASSPGQGRKNEQFF . TRBJ2-1 TRBD1 TRBV19
TGTGCCAGCAGCCCCACCACTAGAATGAACACCGGGGAGCTGTTTTTT CASSPTTRMNTGELFF . TRBJ2-2 . TRBV7-7
TGTGCCAGCAGCTTAGGGACAGGGGCAGATACGCAGTATTTT CASSLGTGADTQYF . TRBJ2-3 TRBD1 TRBV11-2
TGTGCCAGCACCGTAGGGGGACAGGGGGCCGGAGGCTACACCTTC CASTVGGQGAGGYTF . TRBJ1-2 TRBD1 TRBV28
TGTGCCAGCTCACAACAGGGTCGGAATCAGCCCCAGCATTTT CASSQQGRNQPQHF . TRBJ1-5 . TRBV18
TGTGCCAGCAGCCCAGCGGGGCGGTCCAAAAACATTCAGTACTTC CASSPAGRSKNIQYF . TRBJ2-4 TRBD2 TRBV11-1
TGTGCCAGCAGCTCCAGCGGGAGTGGTGAGCAGTTCTTC CASSSSGSGEQFF . TRBJ2-1 TRBD2 TRBV7-9
TGTGCCAGCAGTTACAGGGGTGGCTACACCTTC CASSYRGGYTF few TRBJ1-2 TRBD1 TRBV28
TGTGCCAGTAGTCAGCAGGGGGCAAACACTGAAGCTTTCTTT CASSQQGANTEAFF . TRBJ1-1 TRBD1 TRBV19
TGTGCCAGCAGCAGATTAGGGGGGGATCAAGAGACCCAGTACTTC CASSRLGGDQETQYF . TRBJ2-5 . TRBV25-1
TGTGCCACCAGCAGAGAACATTTAGGACAGGGGGCAACTGGGGCCAACGTCCTGACTTTC CATSREHLGQGATGANVLTF . TRBJ2-6 TRBD1 TRBV15
TGTGCCAGCAGCTTTTCCGGGGTGGGCAATCAGCCCCAGCATTTT CASSFSGVGNQPQHF . TRBJ1-5 . TRBV7-9
TGTGCCAGCAGCTTGAGGGCTAGCGGGGATGCAGATACGCAGTATTTT CASSLRASGDADTQYF . TRBJ2-3 TRBD2 TRBV5-5
TGCAGTGCTAGCAACATCAATGAGCAGTTCTTC CSASNINEQFF . TRBJ2-1 . TRBV20-1
TGTGCCACCAGCAGAGATTCGAGGGAGCCTGAGCCAGACTATGGCTACACCTTC CATSRDSREPEPDYGYTF . TRBJ1-2 . TRBV15
TGTGCCAGCAGCTTGGTCGGCGGGGAGCTGTTTTTT CASSLVGGELFF . TRBJ2-2 . TRBV5-4
TGTGCCAGCAGCTTACGGGACAGGCCCTACGAGCAGTACTTC CASSLRDRPYEQYF . TRBJ2-7 TRBD1 TRBV5-4